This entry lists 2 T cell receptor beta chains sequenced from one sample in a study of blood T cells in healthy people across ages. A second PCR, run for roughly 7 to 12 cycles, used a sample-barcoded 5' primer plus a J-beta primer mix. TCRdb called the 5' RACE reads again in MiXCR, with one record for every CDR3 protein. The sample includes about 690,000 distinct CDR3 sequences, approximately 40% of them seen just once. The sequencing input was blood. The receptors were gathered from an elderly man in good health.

The CDR3: CSSRQGNTEAFF. The CDR3 DNA sequence: TGCAGCAGCCGACAGGGGAACACTGAAGCTTTCTTT. This sequence joins TRBV29-1 and TRBJ1-1; 7 bases line up with TRBD1. The CDR3 is 12 residues long. From germline, CDR1 is SQVTM and CDR2 ANQGSEA. The J segment lost 1 base and the V segment lost 8 bases, leaving 4 bases of the junction unmatched. The full variable domain, in which reference TRBV29-1 and TRBJ1-1 provide the parts outside the CDR3, is SAVISQKPSRDICQRGTSLTIQCQVDSQVTMMFWYRQQPGQSLTLIATANQGSEATYESGFVIDKFPISRPNLTFSTLTVSNMSPEDSSIYLCSSRQGNTEAFFGQGTRLTVV.

CDR3 DNA: TGTGCCAGCAGGATTCGAACGGGACAGATTAACTATGGCTACACCTTC. Amino acids: CASRIRTGQINYGYTF. The genes are TRBV28 and TRBJ1-2; 7 nucleotides match TRBD1. The CDR3 sequence is 16 residues long. V was pared by 6 bases and J by 1 base, with 11 bases of the junction left unmatched. The germline V gene has CDR1 MDHEN and CDR2 SYDVKM.